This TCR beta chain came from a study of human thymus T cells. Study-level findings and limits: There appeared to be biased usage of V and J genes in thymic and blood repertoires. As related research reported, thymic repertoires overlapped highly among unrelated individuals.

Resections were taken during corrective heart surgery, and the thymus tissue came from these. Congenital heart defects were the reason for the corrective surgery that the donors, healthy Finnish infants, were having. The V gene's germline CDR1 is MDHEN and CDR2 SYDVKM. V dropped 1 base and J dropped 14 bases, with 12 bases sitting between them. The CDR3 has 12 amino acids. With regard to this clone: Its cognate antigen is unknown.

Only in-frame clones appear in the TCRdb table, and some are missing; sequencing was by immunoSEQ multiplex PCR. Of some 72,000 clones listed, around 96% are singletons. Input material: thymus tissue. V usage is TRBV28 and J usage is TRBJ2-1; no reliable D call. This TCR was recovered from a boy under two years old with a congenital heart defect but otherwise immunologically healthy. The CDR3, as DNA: TGTGCCAGCAGTTTATTTCCTGGATGGGAGTTCTTC. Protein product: CASSLFPGWEFF.